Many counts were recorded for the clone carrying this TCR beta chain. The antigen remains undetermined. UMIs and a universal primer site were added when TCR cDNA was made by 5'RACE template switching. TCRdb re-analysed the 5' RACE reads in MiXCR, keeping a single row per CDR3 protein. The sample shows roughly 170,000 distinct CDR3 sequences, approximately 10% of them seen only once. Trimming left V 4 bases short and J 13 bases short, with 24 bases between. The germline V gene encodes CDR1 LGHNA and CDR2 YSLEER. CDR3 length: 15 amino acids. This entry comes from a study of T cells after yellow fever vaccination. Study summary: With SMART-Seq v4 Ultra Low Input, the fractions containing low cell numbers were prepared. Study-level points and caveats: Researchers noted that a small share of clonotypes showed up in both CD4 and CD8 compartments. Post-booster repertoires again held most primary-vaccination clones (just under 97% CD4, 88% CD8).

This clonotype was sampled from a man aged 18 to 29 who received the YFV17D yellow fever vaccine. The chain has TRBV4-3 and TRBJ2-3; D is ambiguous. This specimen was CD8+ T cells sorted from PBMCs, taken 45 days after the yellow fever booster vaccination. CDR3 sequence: CASSRSLEMGGPEYF. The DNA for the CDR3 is TGCGCCAGCAGCCGCTCTTTAGAGATGGGTGGGCCTGAGTATTTT.